The 8 T cell receptor beta chains listed next were all sequenced from one sample in a study of neurological immune-mediated disorders. In TCRdb, the 5' RACE reads were re-called with MiXCR into one record per CDR3 protein. In the table there are more than 30,000 distinct CDR3 sequences, roughly 14% of which are singletons. Time point in this sample: technical triplicate 2. Sequencing input: CD4+ T cells from blood. The receptor source for this set is a female donor with HTLV-1-associated myelopathy (HAM/TSP).

This clonotype was seen repeatedly, ten times or more. CDR3 residues: CSAKGGLEAFF. The CDR3 nucleotides read TGCAGTGCTAAGGGGGGATTAGAAGCTTTCTTT. The V and J genes are TRBV20-1 and TRBJ1-1; possibly TRBD1 for D (6 bases). The CDR3 loop spans 11 amino acids. Germline CDR1 reads DFQATT; CDR2 reads SNEGSKA (reference sequence). Trimming pared 4 bases from V and 8 bases from J, leaving 11 bases between.

Worth noting for this clonotype: Because the CDR3's place on the DNA is in doubt, the DNA is left out and the CDR3 is given as listed by TCRdb. The chain combines TRBV10-1 with TRBJ1-3; the listed D gene, TRBD1, was not tested against the DNA. The CDR3 is 14 residues long, ends included. Looked up from germline, CDR1 is WNHNN and CDR2 is SYGVQD (reference sequence). CDR3 loop: CASSSSGPGNTIYF.

This clonotype was found many times. V usage is TRBV12-3 or TRBV12-4 and J usage is TRBJ2-3; D remains ambiguous. Between the trimmed V and J ends, which lost 5 bases and 4 bases, there was a span of 7 bases. CDR3 length equals 12 residues. The CDR3 loop is CASSRLADTQYF. DNA for the CDR3: TGTGCCAGCAGTAGATTGGCAGATACGCAGTATTTT.

This clonotype was observed many times. The chain couples TRBV20-1 to TRBJ2-3, with 7 bases fitting TRBD1. Trimming took 4 bases from V and 0 from J; bases not matched to a gene: 10. This CDR3 has 16 residues. CDR1 DFQATT and CDR2 SNEGSKA come from the germline V gene (reference sequence). CDR3 in amino acids: CSATNPGQRSTDTQYF. In DNA form, the CDR3 reads TGCAGTGCTACTAACCCGGGACAGCGAAGCACAGATACGCAGTATTTT.

Ten or more counts support this clonotype. The V call is TRBV29-1, the J call TRBJ2-1; 9 bases map to TRBD2. This CDR3 has 14 residues. CDR1 and CDR2 (germline): SQVTM, ANQGSEA. The V gene end was trimmed by 7 bases and the J gene end by 10 bases; junction bases not matched to a gene: 14. CDR3 sequence: CSARERGAPGEQFF. The CDR3, as DNA: TGCAGCGCTCGGGAGCGGGGGGCTCCCGGAGAGCAGTTCTTC.

The J gene is TRBJ2-5, the V gene TRBV5-1; D possibly uses TRBD1 or TRBD2 (5 bases each). This CDR3 spans 15 amino acids. Trimming removed 4 bases from V and 5 bases from J, with 18 bases in between. Per germline, CDR1 SGHRS and CDR2 YFSETQ. The CDR3 DNA follows: TGCGCCAGCAGCGCTGAGAGAGGGGATTTGGAGACCCAGTACTTC. It codes for CASSAERGDLETQYF.

The sample holds many counts of this clonotype. The chain recombines TRBV18 with TRBJ1-2; TRBD1 might be the D (6 bases). With 4 bases removed from V and 6 bases from J, the gap between germline ends came to 9 bases. The CDR3 sequence is 12 residues long. Germline lookup yields CDR1 KGHSH and CDR2 LQKENI. CDR3 protein: CASSLTGDGYTF. As DNA, the CDR3 is TGTGCCAGCTCACTGACAGGAGATGGCTACACCTTC.

This clonotype was picked up many times. V is TRBV3-1 and J is TRBJ2-1; 8 bases match TRBD2. The CDR3 sequence is 12 residues long. The germline V gene has CDR1 LGHDT and CDR2 YNNKEL (reference sequence). J lost 8 bases, V lost 4 bases, and 1 base had no gene match. CDR3 residues: CASSRTSHEQFF. The CDR3 DNA follows: TGTGCCAGCAGCCGGACTAGCCATGAGCAGTTCTTC.